The rows below give T cell receptor beta chains drawn from one sample of a study of cytomegalovirus exposure and HLA in healthy donors. The assay was immunoSEQ multiplex PCR, and TCRdb's table has in-frame clones only and misses some. The table lists fewer than 250,000 clones, 70% to 75% of them singletons, with 3% to 4% in the top ten. Sequenced material: PBMCs. These receptors originate from a woman younger than 45 in good health and CMV-seropositive. Each CDR3 is given with its conserved first and last residue. The D gene is left open where the match is weak. Not every row has a clone size; where given, it reads once, few, many or a size class.

clone_size	d_call	v_call	j_call	cdr3_aa	cdr3_nt
-	TRBD1	TRBV6-6	TRBJ2-7	CASRRPGQSYEQYF	TGTGCCAGCAGAAGACCGGGACAGAGCTACGAGCAGTACTTC
-	TRBD1	TRBV28	TRBJ1-1	CASSVGGNMNTEAFF	TGTGCCAGCAGTGTAGGGGGCAATATGAACACTGAAGCTTTCTTT
-	-	TRBV5-6	TRBJ1-1	CASSWGRGPGTEAFF	TGTGCCAGCAGCTGGGGGCGGGGGCCGGGAACTGAAGCTTTCTTT
-	TRBD1	TRBV10-2	TRBJ2-7	CASSELLRQGIFYEQYF	TGCGCCAGCAGTGAGCTCCTCAGACAGGGGATTTTCTACGAGCAGTACTTC
-	-	TRBV13	TRBJ2-7	CASSLGPGSHSEQYF	TGTGCCAGCAGCTTAGGCCCGGGGAGCCACAGCGAGCAGTACTTC
-	-	TRBV10-3	TRBJ2-7	CAISQNYEQYF	TGTGCCATCAGCCAAAACTACGAGCAGTACTTC
-	-	TRBV10-2	TRBJ1-3	CASGIIDRLSGNTIYF	TGCGCCAGCGGAATCATTGACAGACTCTCTGGAAACACCATATATTTT
-	TRBD1	TRBV27	TRBJ2-7	CASSLRTGGPYEQYF	TGTGCCAGCAGTTTAAGGACAGGGGGCCCTTACGAGCAGTACTTC
few	-	TRBV4-2	TRBJ2-7	CASSQEGTGASYEQYF	TGTGCCAGCAGCCAAGAGGGAACGGGAGCCTCCTACGAGCAGTACTTC
-	-	TRBV19	TRBJ2-1	CASRATGLSYNEQFF	TGTGCCAGTAGAGCTACAGGGCTCTCCTACAATGAGCAGTTCTTC
-	TRBD2	TRBV5-1	TRBJ2-1	CASSLAAGGGNEQFF	TGCGCCAGCAGCTTGGCGGCGGGAGGAGGAAATGAGCAGTTCTTC
-	TRBD1	TRBV28	TRBJ1-2	CASSPLGQGDLSGYTF	TGTGCCAGCAGTCCCCTTGGACAGGGGGATTTGAGTGGCTACACCTTC
-	-	TRBV6-4	TRBJ1-2	CASSDSGSYTF	TGTGCCAGCAGTGACTCCGGGTCCTACACCTTC
-	TRBD2	TRBV29-1	TRBJ2-7	CSVEDGSGTYEQYF	TGCAGCGTTGAAGATGGGAGCGGGACCTACGAGCAGTACTTC
few	TRBD1	TRBV6-5	TRBJ2-1	CASSRRGGALDEQFF	TGTGCCAGCAGTAGGAGAGGGGGCGCGTTAGATGAGCAGTTCTTC
-	TRBD2	TRBV4-2	TRBJ2-1	CASSHGLAGGPYNEQFF	TGTGCCAGCAGCCATGGACTAGCGGGAGGGCCCTACAATGAGCAGTTCTTC
-	-	TRBV7-9	TRBJ2-7	CASSSLGQLGRGEQYF	TGTGCCAGCAGCTCTCTAGGACAGTTGGGGAGAGGCGAGCAGTACTTC
-	-	TRBV28	TRBJ1-1	CASSLYSGRWTEAFF	TGTGCCAGCAGTTTATACTCAGGGCGTTGGACTGAAGCTTTCTTT
-	TRBD2	TRBV19	TRBJ2-1	CASRPETSGYSSYNEQFF	TGTGCCAGTAGGCCGGAGACTAGCGGGTACAGCTCCTACAATGAGCAGTTCTTC
-	-	TRBV19	TRBJ2-1	CASKNGGPSDNEQFF	TGTGCCAGTAAAAATGGAGGCCCCTCTGACAATGAGCAGTTCTTC
few	TRBD1	TRBV6-1	TRBJ1-4	CASSVGTGRQLFF	TGTGCCAGCAGTGTTGGGACAGGCCGCCAGCTGTTTTTT
once	-	TRBV5-6	TRBJ1-5	CASSLGLGRNQPQHF	TGTGCCAGCAGCTTGGGGCTGGGCAGGAATCAGCCCCAGCATTTT
-	-	TRBV14	TRBJ2-3	CASSRGPFGDTQYF	TGTGCCAGCAGCCGGGGGCCCTTCGGAGATACGCAGTATTTT
few	TRBD2	TRBV2	TRBJ2-1	CASHREGREQFF	TGTGCCAGCCACCGGGAGGGCCGTGAGCAGTTCTTC
-	-	TRBV6-5	TRBJ2-7	CASSSEAGFSYEQYF	TGTGCCAGCAGTTCCGAAGCGGGCTTCTCCTACGAGCAGTACTTC